Reported below is one TCR beta chain. This clonotype showed up just a few times. This clone's antigen is unknown. No base-level quality is on record; no much larger clone is a single base apart. The germline ends are 12 bases apart after V is trimmed by 5 bases and J by 2 bases. The CDR3 has 14 amino acids, counting the end cysteine and phenylalanine. The sequence is cut down to CDR3 DNA, 42 bases in frame from base 1. CDR1 and CDR2 are read off the germline V gene as SGHVS and FQNEAQ. This record comes from a study of T cell repertoires in cytomegalovirus infection (dated by TCRdb to the late 2010s). Regarding the study in general: Alongside well-studied HLA-B-restricted epitopes, the peptide stimulations were aimed at recently identified HLA-C-restricted CMV epitopes, whose presentation resists viral immunomodulation. Because public TCR beta signatures pointed to carriage of CMV infection together with the matching HLA type, the HLA type of each donor mattered for the analysis. What the authors observed across the whole study: In both this cohort and an independent roughly 400-donor cohort, the cumulative frequency of public TCR beta family members distinguished carriers of CMV infection plus the relevant HLA type. The ex vivo response was dominated by HLA-C-restricted CMV-specific TCR beta clonotypes, and the single most frequent clonotype in two of eight donors was supplied by these HLA-C-restricted clonotypes.

The sample's treatment or condition label is to be understood as: in vitro stimulation with specific CMV peptide epitopes to enrich CMV-specific T cells. These reads were obtained on an Illumina HiSeq 1500. Through fastp at Q25 and MiXCR, TCRdb rebuilt clones from the public reads, retaining in-frame beta chains. All rows with the same CDR3 protein become a single entry with the most common DNA and genes. The sample data list roughly 500,000 distinct CDR3 sequences, and roughly a third of these were observed just once. 17% of the sample is in the top ten clones. The specimen comprised cultured PBMCs, sampled from culture after CMV antigen stimulation. The rearrangement combines TRBV7-8 with TRBJ1-2; the D gene cannot be named for sure. The TCR sequence derives from a human donor in good health (CMV status not recorded). Some clones in this sample may be carry-over from other donors' samples. The CDR3 region has the sequence CASSPGGRNYGYTF. The DNA sequence follows: TGTGCCAGCAGCCCCGGCGGGCGCAACTATGGCTACACCTTC.